These T cell receptor beta chains were read from a single sample in a study of T-cell reconstitution after alpha-beta-depleted transplantation in children. TCRdb called the PCR reads again in MiXCR, with one record for every CDR3 protein. In the table there are 250,000 to 350,000 distinct CDR3 sequences, 9.5% to 10% of which are singletons. The sample in question was PBMCs from the stem cell graft donor, obtained from the stem cell graft. The receptors here all came from a human donor who donated a stem cell graft to a child with SCID. The CDR3 runs from the conserved cysteine through the conserved F or W. The order of the fields is clone size, D gene, J gene, V gene, CDR3 DNA, CDR3 protein. The D gene is left open where the match is weak. Only some rows state a clone size, as once, few, many or a class for expanded clones.

size: few
D: -
J: TRBJ2-5
V: TRBV12-3/TRBV12-4
DNA: TGTGCCAGCAGTTTAGTCGTTAGGGAGACCCAGTACTTC
CDR3: CASSLVVRETQYF

size: -
D: -
J: TRBJ1-2
V: TRBV12-3/TRBV12-4
DNA: TGTGCCAGCAGTTTGCACGACCCTAACTATGGCTACACCTTC
CDR3: CASSLHDPNYGYTF

size: few
D: -
J: TRBJ1-2
V: TRBV5-1
DNA: TGCGCCAGCAGCTCTCTAGGGCGGAACTATGGCTACACCTTC
CDR3: CASSSLGRNYGYTF

size: few
D: TRBD1
J: TRBJ1-4
V: TRBV6-5
DNA: TGTGCCAGCAGTTACGACAGGGCAACTAATGAAAAACTGTTTTTT
CDR3: CASSYDRATNEKLFF

size: -
D: TRBD1
J: TRBJ2-2
V: TRBV12-3/TRBV12-4
DNA: TGTGCCAGCAGTTTACCGCTGGGACAGGGGGTCACCGGGGAGCTGTTTTTT
CDR3: CASSLPLGQGVTGELFF

size: -
D: -
J: TRBJ2-1
V: TRBV6-4
DNA: TGTGCCAGCAGTGTAGAGAGCAGGGTCCACAATGAGCAGTTCTTC
CDR3: CASSVESRVHNEQFF

size: few
D: -
J: TRBJ1-1
V: TRBV20-1
DNA: TGCAGTGCTTTGGATATGAACACTGAAGCTTTCTTT
CDR3: CSALDMNTEAFF

size: -
D: TRBD2
J: TRBJ2-1
V: TRBV7-9
DNA: TGTGCCAGCAGCTTAGAGGCTAGCGGGGCCTATGAGCAGTTCTTC
CDR3: CASSLEASGAYEQFF

size: few
D: -
J: TRBJ1-5
V: TRBV6-5
DNA: TGTGCCAACGGGCTACAGGGTAGCAATCAGCCCCAGCATTTT
CDR3: CANGLQGSNQPQHF

size: -
D: -
J: TRBJ1-2
V: TRBV5-5
DNA: TGTGCCAGCAGCTTCCAACAGGGATTGGGTTACACCTTC
CDR3: CASSFQQGLGYTF

size: few
D: -
J: TRBJ2-7
V: TRBV7-9
DNA: TGTGCCAGCAGCTTAGTTACGGCTGAGCTCGAGCAGTACTTC
CDR3: CASSLVTAELEQYF

size: few
D: TRBD1
J: TRBJ1-1
V: TRBV10-3
DNA: TGTGCCGCAGGACAGGAAGACACTGAAGCTTTCTTT
CDR3: CAAGQEDTEAFF

size: -
D: TRBD2
J: TRBJ2-5
V: TRBV4-2
DNA: TGTGCCAGCGCGTCGGAGCGGGGGGGCCAAGAGACCCAGTACTTC
CDR3: CASASERGGQETQYF

size: few
D: -
J: TRBJ2-7
V: TRBV7-7
DNA: TGTGCTAGCAGCCCCGGGACCCACTACGAGCAGTACTTC
CDR3: CASSPGTHYEQYF

size: -
D: TRBD2
J: TRBJ2-1
V: TRBV11-2
DNA: TGTGCCAGCAGCTTAGATTTTCGGCTAGCGGGGTTCAATGAGCAGTTCTTC
CDR3: CASSLDFRLAGFNEQFF

size: few
D: TRBD2
J: TRBJ2-3
V: TRBV3-1
DNA: TGTGCCAGCAGCCAAGAAGGAATCGGGGGGATTACAGATACGCAGTATTTT
CDR3: CASSQEGIGGITDTQYF

size: few
D: -
J: TRBJ2-3
V: TRBV12-3/TRBV12-4
DNA: TGTGCCAGCAGCTGGAGTGGGGCCGGATCACCAGATACGCAGTATTTT
CDR3: CASSWSGAGSPDTQYF

size: -
D: TRBD1
J: TRBJ1-5
V: TRBV2
DNA: TGTGCCAGCAGCGTAACCCCGGGACAGGGGCACAATCAGCCCCAGCATTTT
CDR3: CASSVTPGQGHNQPQHF

size: few
D: TRBD1
J: TRBJ2-7
V: TRBV5-1
DNA: TGCGCCAGCAGCCGGGGACAGGGGGCGACCGAGCAGTACTTC
CDR3: CASSRGQGATEQYF

size: -
D: -
J: TRBJ1-2
V: TRBV10-3
DNA: TGTGCCATCAGTGAGCCCCCTATAGGCTACACCTTC
CDR3: CAISEPPIGYTF

size: -
D: TRBD1
J: TRBJ2-3
V: TRBV24-1
DNA: TGTGCCACCAGTGCAGCGGGACAGGGGGCAGGAGATACGCAGTATTTT
CDR3: CATSAAGQGAGDTQYF

size: -
D: TRBD1
J: TRBJ2-5
V: TRBV6-5
DNA: TGTGCCAGCAGTTCTCAGGCAGGGGGCATCGAGACCCAGTACTTC
CDR3: CASSSQAGGIETQYF

size: few
D: -
J: TRBJ2-5
V: TRBV10-3
DNA: TGTGCCATCAGTGAAATAGGTTTGCAAGAGACCCAGTACTTC
CDR3: CAISEIGLQETQYF

size: -
D: -
J: TRBJ2-1
V: TRBV12-3/TRBV12-4
DNA: TGTGCCAGCAGTTTATCGGCGCGAAATGAGCAGTTCTTC
CDR3: CASSLSARNEQFF

size: few
D: -
J: TRBJ1-2
V: TRBV20-1
DNA: TGCAGTGCTAGGCCGGAGAACTATGGCTACACCTTC
CDR3: CSARPENYGYTF

size: -
D: -
J: TRBJ2-1
V: TRBV5-8
DNA: TGTGCCAGCAGCCTGACCTTGGGCGCACACAATGAGCAGTTCTTC
CDR3: CASSLTLGAHNEQFF

size: few
D: TRBD2
J: TRBJ2-3
V: TRBV7-9
DNA: TGTGCCAGCAGCCCGGGGACTAGCGCTACGCAGTATTTT
CDR3: CASSPGTSATQYF